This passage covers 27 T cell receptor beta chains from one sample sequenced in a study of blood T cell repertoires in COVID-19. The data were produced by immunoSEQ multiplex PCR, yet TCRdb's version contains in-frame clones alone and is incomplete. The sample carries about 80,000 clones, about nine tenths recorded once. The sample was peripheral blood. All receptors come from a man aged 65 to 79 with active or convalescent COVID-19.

CDR3 DNA sequence: TGCGCCAGCAGCCAAGAAGTGCAGAACTATGGCTACACCTTC. Translating gives CASSQEVQNYGYTF. This chain joins TRBV4-1 and TRBJ1-2; unclear D gene. Germline V gives CDR1 MGHRA, CDR2 YSYEKL. This CDR3 is built from 14 residues. The V end lost 0 bases, the J end lost 2 bases, and 7 bases lay between the germline ends.

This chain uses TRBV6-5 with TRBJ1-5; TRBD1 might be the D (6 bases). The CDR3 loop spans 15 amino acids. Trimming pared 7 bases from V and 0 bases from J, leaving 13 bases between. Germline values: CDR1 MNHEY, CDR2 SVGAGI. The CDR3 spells CASMGHGYSNQPQHF. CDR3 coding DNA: TGTGCCAGCATGGGACACGGTTATAGCAATCAGCCCCAGCATTTT.

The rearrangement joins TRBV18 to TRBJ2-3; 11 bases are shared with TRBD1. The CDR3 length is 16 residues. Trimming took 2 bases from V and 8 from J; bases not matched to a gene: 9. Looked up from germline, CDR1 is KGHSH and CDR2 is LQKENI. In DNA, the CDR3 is TGTGCCAGCTCACCATTATCGGACAGGGGGCGCGTTACGCAGTATTTT. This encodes CASSPLSDRGRVTQYF.

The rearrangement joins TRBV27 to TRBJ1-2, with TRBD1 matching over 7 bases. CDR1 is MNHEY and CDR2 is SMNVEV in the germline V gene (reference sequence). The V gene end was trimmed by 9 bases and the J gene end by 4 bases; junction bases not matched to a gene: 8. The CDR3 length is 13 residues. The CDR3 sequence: CASKQQGIYGYTF. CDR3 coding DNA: TGTGCCAGTAAACAACAGGGGATCTATGGCTACACCTTC.

The CDR3 DNA sequence: TGTGCCAGCGAGAGGGGACAGGGCTCCTACGAGCAGTACTTC. Translated, it gives CASERGQGSYEQYF. The V gene is TRBV9, the J gene TRBJ2-7; TRBD1 matches 9 bases. V dropped 7 bases and J dropped 0; count of bases not matched to a gene: 5. Germline CDR1 reads SGDLS; CDR2 reads YYNGEE. There are 14 residues in the CDR3.

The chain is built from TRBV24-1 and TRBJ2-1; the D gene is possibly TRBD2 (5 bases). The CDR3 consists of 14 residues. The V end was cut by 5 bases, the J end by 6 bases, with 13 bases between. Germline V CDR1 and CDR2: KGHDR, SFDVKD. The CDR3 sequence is CATSGLESGNEQFF. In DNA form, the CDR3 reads TGTGCCACCAGTGGCCTAGAAAGCGGCAATGAGCAGTTCTTC.

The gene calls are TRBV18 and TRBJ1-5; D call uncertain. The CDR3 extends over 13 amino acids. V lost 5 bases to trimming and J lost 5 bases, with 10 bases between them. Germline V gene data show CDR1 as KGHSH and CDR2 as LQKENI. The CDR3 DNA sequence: TGTGCCAGCTCAGACGGGTTGGATCAGCCCCAGCATTTT. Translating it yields CASSDGLDQPQHF.

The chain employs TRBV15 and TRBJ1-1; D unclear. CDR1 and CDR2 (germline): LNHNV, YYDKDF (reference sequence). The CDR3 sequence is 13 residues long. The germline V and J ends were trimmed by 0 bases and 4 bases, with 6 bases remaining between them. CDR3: CATSRERATEAFF. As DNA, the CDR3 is TGTGCCACCAGCAGAGAACGCGCCACTGAAGCTTTCTTT.

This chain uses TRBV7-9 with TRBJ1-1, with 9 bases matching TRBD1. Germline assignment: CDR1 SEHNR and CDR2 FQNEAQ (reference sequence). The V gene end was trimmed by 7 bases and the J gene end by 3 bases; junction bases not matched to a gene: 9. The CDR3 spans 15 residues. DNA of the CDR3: TGTGCCAGCAACCTCAGGGACAGGGCCCACACTGAAGCTTTCTTT. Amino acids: CASNLRDRAHTEAFF.

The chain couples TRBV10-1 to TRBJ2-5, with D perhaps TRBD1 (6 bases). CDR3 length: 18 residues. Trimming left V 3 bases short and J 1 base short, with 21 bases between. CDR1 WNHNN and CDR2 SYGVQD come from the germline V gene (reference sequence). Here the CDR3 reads CASSDYLLNREVQETQYF. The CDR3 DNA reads TGCGCCAGCAGTGATTACCTCCTTAACAGGGAAGTCCAAGAGACCCAGTACTTC.

The CDR3 nucleotides read TGTGCCAGTATCGAGGTGGGGCTGTTCTCAGATACGCAGTATTTT. This translates into CASIEVGLFSDTQYF. The chain carries TRBV19 and TRBJ2-3, with D perhaps TRBD1 (5 bases). V shed 7 bases and J shed 4 bases, with 18 bases lying between them. Per the germline V gene, CDR1 is LNHDA and CDR2 is SQIVND (reference sequence). CDR3 length: 15 residues.

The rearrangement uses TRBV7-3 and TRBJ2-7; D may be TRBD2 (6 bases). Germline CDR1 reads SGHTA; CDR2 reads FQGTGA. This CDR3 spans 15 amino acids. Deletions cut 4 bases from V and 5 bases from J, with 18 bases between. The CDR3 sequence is CASSWRKGLTHEQYF. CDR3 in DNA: TGTGCCAGCAGCTGGAGAAAAGGACTAACCCACGAGCAGTACTTC.

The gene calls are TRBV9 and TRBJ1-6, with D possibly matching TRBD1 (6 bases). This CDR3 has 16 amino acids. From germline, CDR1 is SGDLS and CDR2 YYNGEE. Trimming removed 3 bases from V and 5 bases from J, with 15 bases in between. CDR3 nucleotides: TGTGCCAGCAGCGCGGGAAGTACAGGGAATAATTCACCCCTCCACTTT. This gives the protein CASSAGSTGNNSPLHF. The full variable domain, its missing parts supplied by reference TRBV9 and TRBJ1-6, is DSGVTQTPKHLITATGQRVTLRCSPRSGDLSVYWYQQSLDQGLQFLIQYYNGEERAKGNILERFSAQQFPDLHSELNLSSLELGDSALYFCASSAGSTGNNSPLHFGNGTRLTVT.

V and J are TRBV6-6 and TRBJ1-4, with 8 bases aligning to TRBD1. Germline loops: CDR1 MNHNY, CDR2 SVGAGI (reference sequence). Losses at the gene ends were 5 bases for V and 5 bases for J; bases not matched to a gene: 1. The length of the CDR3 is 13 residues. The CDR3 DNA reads TGTGCCAGCAGTACAGGGGGGAATGAAAAACTGTTTTTT. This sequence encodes CASSTGGNEKLFF.

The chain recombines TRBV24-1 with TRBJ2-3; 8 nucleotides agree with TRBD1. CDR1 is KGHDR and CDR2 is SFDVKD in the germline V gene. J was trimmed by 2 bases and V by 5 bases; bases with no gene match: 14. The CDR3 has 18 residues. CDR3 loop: CATSGQTGGLGNTDTQYF. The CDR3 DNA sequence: TGTGCCACCAGTGGACAAACAGGGGGTTTGGGGAACACAGATACGCAGTATTTT.

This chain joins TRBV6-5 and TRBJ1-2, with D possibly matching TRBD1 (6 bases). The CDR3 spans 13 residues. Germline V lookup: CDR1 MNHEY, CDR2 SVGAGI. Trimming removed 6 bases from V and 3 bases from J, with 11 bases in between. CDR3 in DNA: TGTGCCAGCAGGACGACAGGACACTATGGCTACACCTTC. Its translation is CASRTTGHYGYTF.

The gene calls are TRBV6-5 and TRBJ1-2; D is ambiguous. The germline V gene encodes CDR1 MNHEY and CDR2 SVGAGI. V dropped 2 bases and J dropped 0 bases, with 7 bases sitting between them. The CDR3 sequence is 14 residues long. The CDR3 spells CASSYRRANYGYTF. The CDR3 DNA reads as TGTGCCAGCAGTTACAGGAGAGCTAACTATGGCTACACCTTC.

The DNA for the CDR3 is TGTGCCAGCAGCTACTCCGGGACAGGGTTTTCACCCCTCCACTTT. This translates into CASSYSGTGFSPLHF. The chain combines TRBV28 with TRBJ1-6; 9 bases are a match to TRBD1. Looked up from germline, CDR1 is MDHEN and CDR2 is SYDVKM. The J segment lost 9 bases and the V segment lost 6 bases, leaving 9 bases of the junction unmatched. CDR3 length equals 15 residues.

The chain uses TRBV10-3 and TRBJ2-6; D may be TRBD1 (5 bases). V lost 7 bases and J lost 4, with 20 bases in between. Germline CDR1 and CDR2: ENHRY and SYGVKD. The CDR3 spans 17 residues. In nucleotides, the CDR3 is TGTGCCATCAACCCCAATCCAGACAGACCCGGGGCCAACGTCCTGACTTTC. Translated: CAINPNPDRPGANVLTF.

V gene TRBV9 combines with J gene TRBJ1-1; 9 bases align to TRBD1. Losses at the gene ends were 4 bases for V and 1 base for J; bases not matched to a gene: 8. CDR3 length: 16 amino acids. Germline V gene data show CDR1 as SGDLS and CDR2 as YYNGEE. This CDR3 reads CASSPDRGEWNTEAFF. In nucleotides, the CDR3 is TGTGCCAGCAGCCCTGACAGGGGGGAGTGGAACACTGAAGCTTTCTTT.

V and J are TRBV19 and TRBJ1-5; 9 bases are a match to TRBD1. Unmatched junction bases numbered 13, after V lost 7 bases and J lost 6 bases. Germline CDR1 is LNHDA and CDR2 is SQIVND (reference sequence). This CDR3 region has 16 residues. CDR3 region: CASTKTSGTGSQPQHF. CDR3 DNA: TGTGCCAGTACTAAAACATCCGGGACAGGGAGTCAGCCCCAGCATTTT. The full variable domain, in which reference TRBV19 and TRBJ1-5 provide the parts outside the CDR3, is DGGITQSPKYLFRKEGQNVTLSCEQNLNHDAMYWYRQDPGQGLRLIYYSQIVNDFQKGDIAEGYSVSREKKESFPLTVTSAQKNPTAFYLCASTKTSGTGSQPQHFGDGTRLSIL.

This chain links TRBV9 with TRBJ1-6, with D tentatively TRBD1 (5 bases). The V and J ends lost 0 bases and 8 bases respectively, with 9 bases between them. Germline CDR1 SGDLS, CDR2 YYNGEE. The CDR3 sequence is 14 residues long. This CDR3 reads CASSVGGPDSPLHF. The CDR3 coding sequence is TGTGCCAGCAGCGTAGGGGGCCCGGATTCACCCCTCCACTTT.

This CDR3 is CASSLYSNRGQGEAFF. The CDR3 nucleotides are TGTGCCAGCAGTTTATACTCCAACAGGGGGCAGGGTGAAGCTTTCTTT. This chain joins TRBV27 and TRBJ1-1, with TRBD1 identical over 9 bases. The germline V gene has CDR1 MNHEY and CDR2 SMNVEV (reference sequence). This CDR3 is 16 amino acids long. J lost 7 bases, V lost 1 base, and 10 bases had no gene match.

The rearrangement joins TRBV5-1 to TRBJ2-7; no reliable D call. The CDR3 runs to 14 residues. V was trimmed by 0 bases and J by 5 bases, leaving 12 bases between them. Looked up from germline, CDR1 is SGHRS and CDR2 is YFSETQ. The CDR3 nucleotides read TGCGCCAGCAGCTTGGGGCAGAACCACAACGAGCAGTACTTC. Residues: CASSLGQNHNEQYF.

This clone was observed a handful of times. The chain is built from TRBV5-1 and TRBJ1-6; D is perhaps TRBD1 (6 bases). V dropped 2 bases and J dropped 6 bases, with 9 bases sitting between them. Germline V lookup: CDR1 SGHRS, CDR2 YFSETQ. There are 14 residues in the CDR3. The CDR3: CASSFGQPNSPLHF. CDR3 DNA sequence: TGCGCCAGCAGCTTCGGACAGCCTAATTCACCCCTCCACTTT.

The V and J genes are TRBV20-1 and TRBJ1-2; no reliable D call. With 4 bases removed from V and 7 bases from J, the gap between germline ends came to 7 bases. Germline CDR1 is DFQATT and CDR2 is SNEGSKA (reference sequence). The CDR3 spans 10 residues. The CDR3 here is CSATPGGYTF. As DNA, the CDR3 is TGCAGTGCTACACCCGGTGGCTACACCTTC.

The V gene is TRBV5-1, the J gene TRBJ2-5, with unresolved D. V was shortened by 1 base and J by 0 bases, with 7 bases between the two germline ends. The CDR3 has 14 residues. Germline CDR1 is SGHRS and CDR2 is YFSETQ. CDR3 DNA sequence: TGCGCCAGCAGCTTGTTGACAAACCAAGAGACCCAGTACTTC. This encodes CASSLLTNQETQYF.